This TCR beta chain was found in a study of cytomegalovirus exposure and HLA in healthy donors. Study observations and caveats: Sequencing probably produced one cluster of sequence variants that were highly shared. Several top significant clusters appeared, in a later analysis, to be linked to common viral pathogens.

A note on this clone: No antigen is known for it.

Primers included in the PCR were 60 Vbeta and 13 Jbeta primers. Clones were read by immunoSEQ multiplex PCR, and TCRdb kept only the in-frame ones, dropping some. This table has 130,000 to 150,000 clones, about 80% appearing once. The sample consisted of PBMCs. This TCR came from a man aged 25-40 years in good health and CMV-seropositive.

The CDR3 DNA reads as TGTGCCAGCGCTAGTCCTGTTACCAGGGGGCGAGAGCAGTACTTC. Translating gives CASASPVTRGREQYF. The V call is TRBV28, the J call TRBJ2-7, with 8 positions matching TRBD1. Germline V gene data show CDR1 as MDHEN and CDR2 as SYDVKM. Trimming at V came to 8 bases and at J to 7 bases, leaving 16 bases not matched to a gene. This CDR3 comprises 15 residues.